These T cell receptor beta chains were read from a single sample in a study of blood T cells in healthy people across ages. TCRdb re-analysed the 5' RACE reads in MiXCR, keeping a single row per CDR3 protein. The sample consists of hundreds of thousands of distinct CDR3 sequences, nearly 60% of them appearing once. The material sequenced was blood. These receptors originate from a man younger than 45 in good health. The CDR3 runs from the conserved cysteine through the conserved F or W. D genes are given only for firm matches. Expanded clones are given a class, and other clones once, few, many or no size at all.

D: .; J: TRBJ2-7; V: TRBV9; size: .; DNA: TGTGCCAGCAGCGTAGCACTAGCAAGCTACGAGCAGTACTTC; CDR3: CASSVALASYEQYF
D: .; J: TRBJ2-5; V: TRBV2; size: .; DNA: TGTGCCAGCAGTGGTGAGGGGTATGAGACCCAGTACTTC; CDR3: CASSGEGYETQYF
D: .; J: TRBJ1-1; V: TRBV4-1; size: .; DNA: TGCGCCAGCAGCCAAGCGGGAGGGATGAACACTGAAGCTTTCTTT; CDR3: CASSQAGGMNTEAFF
D: TRBD2; J: TRBJ2-1; V: TRBV6-2/TRBV6-3; size: few; DNA: TGTGCCAGCGACTTCCGGGGACTAGTGCATCGTGGGCAGTTCTTC; CDR3: CASDFRGLVHRGQFF
D: TRBD1; J: TRBJ2-4; V: TRBV14; size: .; DNA: TGTGCCAGCAGCCTGACAGGGCAGTACTTC; CDR3: CASSLTGQYF
D: .; J: TRBJ2-1; V: TRBV5-6; size: once; DNA: TGTGCCAGCAGTGGGGGGGCAAGCTCCTACAATGAGCAGTTCTTC; CDR3: CASSGGASSYNEQFF
D: TRBD2; J: TRBJ2-7; V: TRBV20-1; size: .; DNA: TGCAGTGCTGCCCATATGCGGGAGAGCTCCTACGAGCAGTACTTC; CDR3: CSAAHMRESSYEQYF
D: .; J: TRBJ2-5; V: TRBV7-8; size: .; DNA: TGTGCCAGCAGCCCCGACCAGGGGACCCAGTACTTC; CDR3: CASSPDQGTQYF
D: .; J: TRBJ2-7; V: TRBV6-1; size: .; DNA: TGTGCCAGCAGTGTTCCAATTAGCGGTGGTTACGAGCAGTACTTC; CDR3: CASSVPISGGYEQYF
D: TRBD1; J: TRBJ2-6; V: TRBV7-9; size: .; DNA: TGTGCCAGCAGCTTGGGACAGGGTCTATATGGGGCCAACGTCCTGACTTTC; CDR3: CASSLGQGLYGANVLTF
D: TRBD2; J: TRBJ2-3; V: TRBV20-1; size: few; DNA: TGCAGTGCTAGCGGACTAGCGGGTTCCACAGATACGCAGTATTTT; CDR3: CSASGLAGSTDTQYF
D: .; J: TRBJ2-3; V: TRBV20-1; size: many; DNA: TGCAGTGCTACCGGGACTCAGACGCAGTATTTT; CDR3: CSATGTQTQYF
D: .; J: TRBJ2-7; V: TRBV3-1; size: .; DNA: TGTGCCAGCAGCCAGGGGGCCTCGGGCGAGCAGTACTTC; CDR3: CASSQGASGEQYF
D: TRBD1; J: TRBJ2-7; V: TRBV20-1; size: .; DNA: TGCAGTGCTAGTGATACCGGGACAGGTAGCTCCTACGAGCAGTACTTC; CDR3: CSASDTGTGSSYEQYF
D: TRBD1; J: TRBJ2-3; V: TRBV5-1; size: .; DNA: TGCGCCAGCAGCGGCCTCGGACAGGCCACAGATACGCAGTATTTT; CDR3: CASSGLGQATDTQYF
D: .; J: TRBJ1-2; V: TRBV29-1; size: few; DNA: TGCAGCGCCTACAGGGACTATGGCTACACCTTC; CDR3: CSAYRDYGYTF
D: .; J: TRBJ1-2; V: TRBV10-3; size: .; DNA: TGTGCCGTCAATGGGGAAAACGACTATGGCTACACCTTC; CDR3: CAVNGENDYGYTF
D: .; J: TRBJ1-1; V: TRBV2; size: once; DNA: TGTGCCAGCAGTCTAAAGTCGGAAGCTTTCTTT; CDR3: CASSLKSEAFF
D: TRBD2; J: TRBJ2-5; V: TRBV10-3; size: few; DNA: TGTGCCATCAGTGAGTCCCTAGCGGGAGATATGAAGACCCAGTACTTC; CDR3: CAISESLAGDMKTQYF
D: .; J: TRBJ2-1; V: TRBV4-1; size: .; DNA: TGCGCCAGCAGCCAAACCAGGACAGTCTCCTACAATGAGCAGTTCTTC; CDR3: CASSQTRTVSYNEQFF
D: .; J: TRBJ2-7; V: TRBV7-2; size: .; DNA: TGTGCCAGCAGTCCGGACATCTACGAGCAGTACTTC; CDR3: CASSPDIYEQYF
D: .; J: TRBJ2-1; V: TRBV25-1; size: .; DNA: TGTGCCAGCAGTGAAAGCCAGGGCCTTGGGAATGAGCAGTTCTTC; CDR3: CASSESQGLGNEQFF
D: .; J: TRBJ2-2; V: TRBV6-4; size: few; DNA: TGTGCCAGCAGTGACGACAGCGACACCGGGGAGCTGTTTTTT; CDR3: CASSDDSDTGELFF
D: TRBD1; J: TRBJ1-6; V: TRBV20-1; size: few; DNA: TGCAGTGCTAGACACTCTAATCCCAGGGGGAACGAGGATAATTCACCCCTCCACTTT; CDR3: CSARHSNPRGNEDNSPLHF
D: .; J: TRBJ1-2; V: TRBV20-1; size: few; DNA: TGCAGTGCTAGAGATACAAGGGAGAACTATGGCTACACCTTC; CDR3: CSARDTRENYGYTF
D: .; J: TRBJ1-5; V: TRBV12-3/TRBV12-4; size: .; DNA: TGTGCCAGCAGTTTAGGCCGGGTGACGTTTCAGCCCCAGCATTTT; CDR3: CASSLGRVTFQPQHF
D: .; J: TRBJ2-2; V: TRBV4-2; size: .; DNA: TGTGCCAGCAGCCAGGCCGGGACTGCGAACACCGGGGAGCTGTTTTTT; CDR3: CASSQAGTANTGELFF
D: .; J: TRBJ1-5; V: TRBV7-9; size: .; DNA: TGTGCCAGCAGCTTGAGTGGTCAGCAGCCCCAGCATTTT; CDR3: CASSLSGQQPQHF
D: .; J: TRBJ2-3; V: TRBV6-2/TRBV6-3; size: .; DNA: TGTGCCAGCAGTATAGGGACAGATACGCAGTATTTT; CDR3: CASSIGTDTQYF
D: TRBD1; J: TRBJ2-3; V: TRBV9; size: .; DNA: TGTGCCAGCAGCGTAACAGGGGGCGGCACAGATACGCAGTATTTT; CDR3: CASSVTGGGTDTQYF
D: TRBD2; J: TRBJ2-7; V: TRBV4-3; size: few; DNA: TGCGCCAGCAGCTATGGGACTAGCGAAACCTACGAGCAGTACTTC; CDR3: CASSYGTSETYEQYF
D: .; J: TRBJ1-6; V: TRBV11-2; size: few; DNA: TGTGCCAGCAGCTTAATCGCCTCACCCCTCCACTTT; CDR3: CASSLIASPLHF
D: .; J: TRBJ2-7; V: TRBV9; size: few; DNA: TGTGCCAGCAGCGGGGACTCCCTCTCCTACGAGCAGTACTTC; CDR3: CASSGDSLSYEQYF
D: TRBD1; J: TRBJ2-2; V: TRBV7-2; size: .; DNA: TGTGCCAGCAGTCGACAGGGGAGGACCGGGGAGCTGTTTTTT; CDR3: CASSRQGRTGELFF
D: .; J: TRBJ2-7; V: TRBV28; size: .; DNA: TGTGCCAGCGGAAGGGGAAACTACGAGCAGTACTTC; CDR3: CASGRGNYEQYF
D: .; J: TRBJ1-2; V: TRBV20-1; size: .; DNA: TGCAGTGCTAGTACTGGGAAAGTCAACTATGGCTACACCTTC; CDR3: CSASTGKVNYGYTF
D: .; J: TRBJ2-3; V: TRBV12-5; size: few; DNA: TGTGCTAGCGATGAAGGGGGCACAGATACGCAGTATTTT; CDR3: CASDEGGTDTQYF
D: .; J: TRBJ2-1; V: TRBV9; size: few; DNA: TGTGCCAGCAGCGTAGAACAGGGAAACAATGAGCAGTTCTTC; CDR3: CASSVEQGNNEQFF